A single sample gave rise to the 10 T cell receptor beta chains below, sequenced in a study of patients and donors after allogeneic stem cell transplantation. TCRdb re-derived calls from the RT-PCR reads in MiXCR, one entry per CDR3 protein. The sample includes 150,000 to 250,000 distinct CDR3 sequences, around two fifths of them seen just once. The source material was blood, either unsorted or a sorted T cell fraction (not recorded which). These receptors originate from a human donor who was either an allogeneic HSCT recipient or a stem cell or donor lymphocyte infusion donor (not recorded which). It is not recorded whose cells these are; they may come from a transplant donor.

The chain recombines TRBV2 with TRBJ1-1; D gene ambiguous. Germline CDR1 is SNHLY and CDR2 is FYNNEI. V lost 4 bases to trimming and J lost 8 bases, with 20 bases between them. This CDR3 region has 15 residues. The DNA for the CDR3 is TGTGCCAGCAGTGGGGGTCGGACGCAAGTCCCGGAAGCTTTCTTT. Protein: CASSGGRTQVPEAFF. The full variable domain, its missing parts supplied by reference TRBV2 and TRBJ1-1, is EPEVTQTPSHQVTQMGQEVILRCVPISNHLYFYWYRQILGQKVEFLVSFYNNEISEKSEIFDDQFSVERPDGSNFTLKIRSTKLEDSAMYFCASSGGRTQVPEAFFGQGTRLTVV.

This clonotype has just a few counts. The chain recombines TRBV19 with TRBJ1-2; 7 bases fit TRBD1. Germline V gene data show CDR1 as LNHDA and CDR2 as SQIVND (reference sequence). V trimming: 9 bases; J trimming: 6 bases; junction bases outside the gene matches: 10. The CDR3 spans 13 residues. As DNA, the CDR3 is TGTGCCAGCGGAAGAGGGACAGCTAATGGCTACACCTTC. Translation: CASGRGTANGYTF.

This sequence joins TRBV20-1 and TRBJ2-1, with 9 bases aligning to TRBD2. Germline trimming cut 1 base from V and 6 bases from J; bases unmatched to any gene: 4. The length of the CDR3 is 14 residues. Germline CDR1 DFQATT, CDR2 SNEGSKA (reference sequence). The CDR3 DNA reads as TGCAGTGCTAGAGGGCCTAGCGGGGTCAATGAGCAGTTCTTC. Its protein product is CSARGPSGVNEQFF.

The chain has TRBV12-3 or TRBV12-4 and TRBJ1-1; the D gene is possibly TRBD1 (6 bases). There are 15 residues in the CDR3. V lost 1 base and J 1 base, leaving 10 bases between the germline ends. Written as DNA, the CDR3 is TGTGCCAGCAGTTTAGAGGTAGGGGGGAACACTGAAGCTTTCTTT. Encoded protein: CASSLEVGGNTEAFF.

This clonotype occurred a few times. This chain connects TRBV28 to TRBJ2-7, with 13 nucleotides matching TRBD2. Trimming at V came to 3 bases and at J to 6 bases, leaving 5 bases not matched to a gene. Germline V CDR1 and CDR2: MDHEN, SYDVKM. This CDR3 contains 15 residues. The CDR3 nucleotides are TGTGCCAGCAGTTTTACTAGCGGGAGGGCTTCCGAGCAGTACTTC. Protein: CASSFTSGRASEQYF.

The sample holds a few counts of this clonotype. The V call is TRBV29-1, the J call TRBJ1-1; D gene uncertain. CDR3 length: 14 amino acids. CDR1 and CDR2 from the germline V gene are SQVTM and ANQGSEA. Trimming shortened V by 0 bases and J by 5 bases, and 13 bases separated the two germline ends. Here the CDR3 DNA reads TGCAGCGTTGAAGATAAGTTAAAGGGTACTGAAGCTTTCTTT. Its protein product is CSVEDKLKGTEAFF. The entire variable domain, with the rest obtained from reference TRBV29-1 and TRBJ1-1, is as follows: SAVISQKPSRDICQRGTSLTIQCQVDSQVTMMFWYRQQPGQSLTLIATANQGSEATYESGFVIDKFPISRPNLTFSTLTVSNMSPEDSSIYLCSVEDKLKGTEAFFGQGTRLTVV.

This chain uses TRBV10-3 with TRBJ1-1; possible D gene TRBD1, 6 bases. Germline V lookup: CDR1 ENHRY, CDR2 SYGVKD. V shed 6 bases and J shed 2 bases, with 7 bases lying between them. The CDR3 contains 12 residues. CDR3 DNA sequence: TGTGCCATCAGAGGGGGTAACACTGAAGCTTTCTTT. Translation: CAIRGGNTEAFF.

The chain carries TRBV21-1 and TRBJ1-5; TRBD1, the table's D call, lacks a check against the DNA. TRBV21-1 is a recognized pseudogene. This CDR3 is 18 amino acids long. As DNA, the CDR3 is TGTGCCAGCAGCAAAGCCCCATCGCCCGAGACAGCCAATCAGCCCCAGCATTTT. This gives the protein CASSKAPSPETANQPQHF.

The chain is built from TRBV6-5 and TRBJ1-2; 9 positions match TRBD1. The CDR3 is made up of 15 amino acids. Germline values: CDR1 MNHEY, CDR2 SVGAGI. The trim removed 6 bases at V and 7 bases at J, leaving 12 bases unmatched. The CDR3, as DNA: TGTGCCAGCAGCCCAGTTCGACAGGGGGTCTCTGGCTACACCTTC. This codes for CASSPVRQGVSGYTF.

This chain links TRBV7-9 with TRBJ1-1; perhaps TRBD1 as D (5 bases). The CDR3 runs 14 residues. V lost 0 bases, J lost 3 bases, and 8 bases lay in between. Germline assignment: CDR1 SEHNR and CDR2 FQNEAQ (reference sequence). In DNA form, the CDR3 reads TGTGCCAGCAGCTTAGCGCTAGGGGACACTGAAGCTTTCTTT. Translation gives CASSLALGDTEAFF.